This TCR beta chain was sequenced for a study of Graves' ophthalmopathy and Graves' hyperthyroidism (dated by TCRdb to 2017 to 2018). Some background on the complete study: Peripheral blood was collected at initial diagnosis, prior to any treatment. To tell Graves' ophthalmopathy apart from Graves' hyperthyroidism, and to predict which patients would progress to ophthalmopathy, the study relied on TCR beta repertoire signatures. In total, under 150 blood samples were TCR-sequenced: approximately 40 ophthalmopathy, some 75 hyperthyroidism and approximately 17 hyperthyroidism-to-ophthalmopathy patients. To explore V-J signatures that distinguish ophthalmopathy from hyperthyroidism, a discovery set of 100 patients was enrolled, made up of about 40 with ophthalmopathy and fewer than 60 with stable hyperthyroidism. For independent validation, a separate cohort was made up of approximately 19 hyperthyroidism patients plus 17 patients who later progressed from hyperthyroidism to ophthalmopathy. In over 5 hyperthyroidism patients, the T-cell repertoire of thyroid tissue was compared with the T-cell repertoire of blood. After sampling, hyperthyroidism patients received methimazole starting at 30 mg daily, and ophthalmopathy patients received high-dose intravenous methylprednisolone.

This clonotype was counted a single time. What antigen it recognizes has not been identified. Qualities for individual bases were not recorded, and no much larger clone is one base off. Support from one read is weak. The CDR3 contains 12 residues, cysteine and phenylalanine counted. CDR3 DNA only is kept here, 36 bases in frame from base 1. CDR1 and CDR2, per the germline V gene (reference sequence), are DFQATT and SNEGSKA. V lost 5 bases and J lost 10 bases; the stretch between them is 12 bases long. For repertoire sequencing, the TCR beta CDR3 regions were amplified from RNA transcripts. A first-round RT-PCR used HTBI primers with the Qiagen OneStep RT-PCR kit, followed by a second-round multiplex PCR, size selection and purification. Libraries were sequenced on an Illumina HiSeq2000 using paired-end 100 bp reads. The study's own analysis went as follows. Reads were processed with SOAPnuke, discarding reads with adapters, uncalled bases, mean Phred below 15, or no exact constant-primer or identifier match. COPE v1.2.5 was used to merge high-quality paired reads. Each unique nucleotide sequence was treated as a clonotype, and MiTCR v1.1 was used to align the clonotypes to the IMGT TRB V, D and J references. The analysis was limited to V-J combinations with a frequency above 0.0001, which together covered more than 98% of repertoires. A TCR clonal expansion and chaos score per V-J combination was defined as the ratio of F50 clonal expansion to chaos observed in the TCRdist matrix. Features were reduced by Welch's t-statistics and random forest to approximately 13 V-J combinations, which fed a naive Bayes classifier. The similarity between thyroid and blood repertoires was quantified using the Morisita-Horn index. Starting from the raw public reads, TCRdb applied fastp trimming at Q25, assembled clones with MiXCR and retained in-frame beta chains. Rows merge per CDR3 protein into single entries with the most common DNA and genes. The V and J calls follow TCRdb's processing rather than the paper's. The sample has some 750,000 distinct CDR3 sequences on record, around 40% of them singletons. The ten largest clones add up to 40% to 45% of the sample.

Ophthalmopathy patients were characterized by moderately to severely active disease, a Clinical Activity Score of at least 3, a NOSPECS grade of at least 4, and a disease duration under 3 months. Patients with other autoimmune diseases, uncontrolled infections, pregnancy or lactation were excluded from the study. Clinical symptoms, serum thyroxine, TRAb, thyroid ultrasound and orbital computed tomography formed the basis of the diagnosis. PBMCs were isolated from about 10 ml of fresh peripheral blood by Ficoll-Paque density gradient centrifugation. Total RNA was extracted with Trizol reagent and quality-checked on an Agilent 2100 Bioanalyzer. Findings and caveats that apply to the study as a whole: In validation, the model predicted ophthalmopathy progression with about 70% sensitivity and 72.22% specificity; some 13 predicted patients were CT-confirmed with GO in a median of approximately 6.5 months. In cross-validation, the 13-signature model distinguished ophthalmopathy from stable hyperthyroidism with around 90% sensitivity and approximately 81% specificity, while in the test set the corresponding values were about 80% and 75%. Most expanded thyroid clonotypes with frequency above 0.001 were also detected in blood, suggesting blood repertoires may reflect the thyroid immune response. Sample size was not predetermined statistically, and investigators were not blinded to group allocation.

Sequencing was performed on peripheral blood. Recombination linked TRBV20-1 to TRBJ1-6; possibly the D gene is TRBD1, per 5 matching bases. The TCR comes from an adult man with Graves' ophthalmopathy. This receptor has the CDR3 CSAGGVRSPLHF. The DNA sequence reads TGCAGTGCTGGAGGGGTCCGATCACCCCTCCACTTT.